This entry concerns a single T cell receptor (beta chain). TCRdb's table, derived via immunoSEQ multiplex PCR, lists solely in-frame clones and lacks some. The sample carries some 120,000 clones, around 87% recorded once. This entry is derived from a study of T cell responses to AZD1222 COVID-19 vaccine. Germline CDR1 is MNHEY and CDR2 is SMNVEV (reference sequence). The CDR3 sequence is 15 residues long. V lost 6 bases and J lost 6; bases outside the gene matches: 13. The genes are TRBV27 and TRBJ1-2; 7 nucleotides agree with TRBD1. This clonotype originated in an adult in good health. The sample in question was peripheral blood, obtained on day 0 of AZD1222 vaccination. CDR3 in DNA: TGTGCCAGCAGGGCAGCCGGGACAGCACCTGATGGCTACACCTTC. This gives the protein CASRAAGTAPDGYTF.